Listed below are T cell receptor beta chains from one sample, sequenced in a study of blood T cell repertoires in COVID-19. Libraries were prepared by immunoSEQ multiplex PCR; TCRdb keeps only in-frame clonotypes and omits some of them. The sample holds 200,000 or so clones, approximately 80% seen once. The source material was peripheral blood. These receptors came from a human donor in a cohort sampled during active COVID-19. Both conserved end residues are part of each CDR3. Part of the rows lack a size; the others show once, few, many or a class for expanded clones.

CATSRTSGRAGETQYF	TRBV24-1	-	TRBJ2-5
CASSLTPGTFRTDTQYF	TRBV28	-	TRBJ2-3
CASIGRLRTEAFF	TRBV27	-	TRBJ1-1
CASSLAPGVYEQYF	TRBV27	-	TRBJ2-7
CASSASGVREETQYF	TRBV3-1/TRBV3-2	-	TRBJ2-5
CASSRGQGVYNEQFF	TRBV5-5	-	TRBJ2-1
CASSLQREMDEQFF	TRBV5-1	-	TRBJ2-1
CASSLGDRVTDTQYF	TRBV7-6	-	TRBJ2-3
CASSVGGGGPATNEKLFF	TRBV9	-	TRBJ1-4
CASSSIAWSGGELFF	TRBV27	-	TRBJ2-2
CASGTGGLNFYEQYF	TRBV12-5	-	TRBJ2-7
CASSTSSGLLTDTQYF	TRBV27	-	TRBJ2-3
CASSTSGGAENIQYF	TRBV19	-	TRBJ2-4
CAWSVHGGNTIYF	TRBV30	few	TRBJ1-3
CATSDWRQGADGELFF	TRBV24-1	-	TRBJ2-2
CASSPPAGGLNEQFF	TRBV5-1	-	TRBJ2-1
CASAGTRELFF	TRBV28	-	TRBJ2-2
CASTRQGGNYGYTF	TRBV19	once	TRBJ1-2
CASNHRVGELFF	TRBV12-3/TRBV12-4	-	TRBJ2-2
CASSVASGGPGELFF	TRBV9	-	TRBJ2-2
CASRGPGGPSTDTQYF	TRBV19	-	TRBJ2-3
CASRPGLEPYGYTF	TRBV28	few	TRBJ1-2
CAIFLIGQHNEQFF	TRBV2	once	TRBJ2-1
CASSPRRDRGLSGNTIYF	TRBV18	-	TRBJ1-3
CASREQGSTDTQYF	TRBV6-4	-	TRBJ2-3
CASSSAGAWETQYF	TRBV7-2	-	TRBJ2-5
CASSYGQRTEAFF	TRBV6-5	once	TRBJ1-1
CASSTDLAGNEQFF	TRBV5-1	-	TRBJ2-1
CASSRNGPVELFF	TRBV6-7	-	TRBJ2-2
CASSLSIELPLHF	TRBV27	-	TRBJ1-6
CASSEVVDTEAFF	TRBV6-1	-	TRBJ1-1
CATAGTSGIGREQYF	TRBV28	-	TRBJ2-7
CASRQGSGTEAFF	TRBV11-3	-	TRBJ1-1
CASSVAGAGASTDTQYF	TRBV9	-	TRBJ2-3
CASSHRPLRDRGDRYTF	TRBV3-1/TRBV3-2	-	TRBJ1-2
CASSRLKDRGPEAFF	TRBV27	-	TRBJ1-1
CASSQEAAINTEAFF	TRBV4-2	few	TRBJ1-1
CASRRYSYNEQFF	TRBV2	few	TRBJ2-1
CASSPMRLATQYF	TRBV7-2	-	TRBJ2-3
CASSRSYEQYF	TRBV7-9	few	TRBJ2-7
CASRLQGAYEQYF	TRBV28	-	TRBJ2-7
CATGTGYQPQHF	TRBV19	few	TRBJ1-5
CASSPGLAGSEPYF	TRBV28	once	TRBJ2-5
CASSSDRADTQYF	TRBV11-2	-	TRBJ2-3
CASSPSQETQYF	TRBV18	-	TRBJ2-5
CASSIAAGQNNSPLHF	TRBV19	once	TRBJ1-6
CSVRTGSGGNEQFF	TRBV29-1	-	TRBJ2-1
CASGFGGAGNTIYF	TRBV12-5	-	TRBJ1-3
CASRSGQNYGYTF	TRBV2	-	TRBJ1-2
CASSRTGGTKNGNTIYF	TRBV19	-	TRBJ1-3
CASSSTRTGGTGELFF	TRBV5-1	-	TRBJ2-2
CASRSKLGQGAQPQHF	TRBV28	-	TRBJ1-5
CASSVSSGNTIYF	TRBV9	-	TRBJ1-3
CASSEYSLTNEKLFF	TRBV6-1	-	TRBJ1-4